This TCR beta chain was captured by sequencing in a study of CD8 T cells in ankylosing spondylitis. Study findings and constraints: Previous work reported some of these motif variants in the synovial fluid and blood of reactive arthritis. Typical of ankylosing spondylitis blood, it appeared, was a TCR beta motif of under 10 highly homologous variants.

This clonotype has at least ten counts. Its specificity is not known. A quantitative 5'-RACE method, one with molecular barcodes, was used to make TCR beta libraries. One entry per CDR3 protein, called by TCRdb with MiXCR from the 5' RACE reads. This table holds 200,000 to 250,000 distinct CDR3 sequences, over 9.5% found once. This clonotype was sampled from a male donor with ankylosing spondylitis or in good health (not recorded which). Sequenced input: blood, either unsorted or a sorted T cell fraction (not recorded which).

CDR3 residues: CSVAQTANTEAFF. In nucleotides, the CDR3 is TGCAGCGTTGCTCAAACAGCGAACACTGAAGCTTTCTTT. The V and J genes are TRBV29-1 and TRBJ1-1; D uncertain. Trimming pared 4 bases from V and 1 base from J, leaving 10 bases between. Germline V gene data show CDR1 as SQVTM and CDR2 as ANQGSEA. This CDR3 spans 13 amino acids.